The sequence of this TCR beta chain was determined in a study of identical twins. Whole-study results and caveats: High-abundance cord blood beta clonotypes had fewer insertions; memory repertoires showed none.

V was clipped by 7 bases and J by 0 bases, with 8 bases between them. The CDR3 totals 13 residues. The germline V gene encodes CDR1 ENHRY and CDR2 SYGVKD. TCRdb reprocessed the 5' RACE reads with MiXCR, giving one entry per CDR3 protein. The sample yields hundreds of thousands of distinct CDR3 sequences, 6.1% seen once. All of the donors were Caucasians in good health. This clonotype showed up many times. Its antigen is still unknown. Sequenced sample: naive T cells sorted from blood. The receptor was isolated from a man in his late teens or twenties in good health. The chain combines TRBV10-3 with TRBJ2-3; a weak D match, TRBD2 (6 bases). CDR3 loop: CAIKAGSTDTQYF. In DNA, the CDR3 is TGTGCCATCAAGGCGGGAAGCACAGATACGCAGTATTTT.